This passage covers 21 T cell receptor beta chains from one sample sequenced in a study of T cells in Graves' hyperthyroidism and ophthalmopathy. RNA transcripts gave rise to amplified TCR beta CDR3 regions. The HTBI primer set was used in a first-round RT-PCR of the TCR CDR3. TCRdb reprocessed the multiplex PCR reads with MiXCR, giving one entry per CDR3 protein. The repertoire holds about 160,000 distinct CDR3 sequences, with roughly 9.4% as singletons. Sequenced material: blood. These receptors were obtained from a woman in her late teens or twenties with Graves' hyperthyroidism that later progressed to Graves' ophthalmopathy.

This clonotype was picked up many times. The gene calls are TRBV7-2 and TRBJ1-3; D call uncertain. V lost 5 bases to trimming and J lost 4 bases, with 15 bases between them. The CDR3 has 15 residues. Germline lookup yields CDR1 SGHTA and CDR2 FQGNSA. CDR3 nucleotides: TGTGCCAGCAGCAAAGAACTCCAGAGGGGAAACACCATATATTTT. Translating gives CASSKELQRGNTIYF.

This clonotype has ten or more counts. The chain carries TRBV20-1 and TRBJ2-7; D is uncertain. Germline V CDR1 and CDR2: DFQATT, SNEGSKA (reference sequence). V lost 0 bases, J lost 2 bases, and 11 bases lay in between. The CDR3 consists of 14 residues. The CDR3: CSARDLAGAYEQYF. CDR3 sequence (DNA): TGCAGTGCTAGAGATCTGGCAGGAGCCTACGAGCAGTACTTC.

This clonotype was counted at least ten times. The rearrangement links TRBV9 to TRBJ2-2; D may be TRBD1 (6 bases). Trimming cost V 3 bases and J 5 bases, with 11 bases left between them. CDR1 and CDR2 from the germline V gene are SGDLS and YYNGEE. The CDR3 loop spans 14 amino acids. The CDR3 protein is CASSAGHLTGELFF. The CDR3 DNA sequence: TGTGCCAGCAGCGCGGGACACTTAACCGGGGAGCTGTTTTTT.

This clonotype was counted once. The chain carries TRBV12-3 or TRBV12-4 and TRBJ1-3, with D hard to call. V dropped 6 bases and J dropped 1 base, with 10 bases sitting between them. The CDR3 covers 14 residues. CDR3: CASRPSSSGNTIYF. The CDR3 DNA is TGTGCCAGCAGGCCCTCTTCTTCTGGAAACACCATATATTTT.

CDR3: CASSGGRIQHTEAFF. The CDR3 nucleotides are TGTGCCAGCAGCGGGGGACGGATACAGCACACTGAAGCTTTCTTT. The chain links TRBV9 to TRBJ1-1; possibly TRBD1 for D (5 bases). The CDR3 loop spans 15 amino acids. V lost 3 bases and J lost 3, with 15 bases in between. The V gene's germline CDR1 is SGDLS and CDR2 YYNGEE.

This clonotype was seen ten or more times. CDR3 DNA: TGCAGTGCTAGAAGCCGGGGACAGTTCACAGATACGCAGTATTTT. Its translation: CSARSRGQFTDTQYF. The V call is TRBV20-1, the J call TRBJ2-3; 7 bases are shared with TRBD1. Germline-derived CDR1 and CDR2 are DFQATT and SNEGSKA (reference sequence). The V segment lost 2 bases and the J segment 2 bases; nucleotides outside the gene matches: 7. The CDR3 contains 15 residues.

The sample holds many counts of this clonotype. The chain has TRBV2 and TRBJ2-5, with D perhaps TRBD1 (5 bases). Germline V gene lookup returns CDR1 SNHLY and CDR2 FYNNEI. Trimming took off 5 bases at V and 9 bases at J, with 10 bases between the two ends. The CDR3 length is 11 residues. The CDR3 reads CASSLRGSQYF. For the CDR3, the DNA is TGTGCCAGCAGTCTAAGGGGATCCCAGTACTTC.

The J gene is TRBJ2-3, the V gene TRBV12-3 or TRBV12-4; 9 bases fit TRBD2. The CDR3 is 20 amino acids. With 0 bases clipped from V and 2 bases from J, the junction kept 15 bases outside the gene matches. The CDR3, as DNA: TGTGCCAGCAGTTTAGCGAGGGGGGCTGGCGGGGGGGCTTACACAGATACGCAGTATTTT. Protein sequence: CASSLARGAGGGAYTDTQYF.

Of note for this clonotype: One base away lies a much larger clone, so this may be a sequencing read error. The chain combines TRBV20-1 with TRBJ2-5; 14 bases agree with TRBD2. Looked up from germline, CDR1 is DFQATT and CDR2 is SNEGSKA (reference sequence). The CDR3 consists of 17 residues. The CDR3 loop reads CSAGIGLAGGIQEAQYF. The DNA for the CDR3 is TGCAGTGCTGGAATTGGACTAGCGGGGGGAATCCAAGAGGCCCAGTACTTC.

This clonotype was observed at least ten times. CDR3: CAGRDNEQFF. The CDR3 DNA is TGCGCCGGTCGGGACAATGAGCAGTTCTTC. The chain links TRBV20-1 to TRBJ2-1; D unclear. The CDR3 consists of 10 residues. CDR1 is DFQATT, CDR2 SNEGSKA, per germline (reference sequence).

This clonotype was counted ten times or more. CDR3 protein: CASSLSLGSPFGYTF. For the CDR3, the DNA is TGTGCCAGCAGTTTATCGTTGGGATCTCCTTTTGGCTACACCTTC. The chain combines TRBV12-3 or TRBV12-4 with TRBJ1-2; D gene ambiguous. The CDR3 is 15 residues long. Between the trimmed V and J ends, which lost 2 bases and 7 bases, there was a span of 17 bases.

In its sample, this clonotype was seen a few times. The V call is TRBV5-6, the J call TRBJ2-3; 10 bases match TRBD2. The V and J ends lost 1 base and 3 bases, in that order; junction bases with no gene match: 5. Per germline, CDR1 SGHDT and CDR2 YYEEEE. This CDR3 has 16 residues. In DNA, the CDR3 is TGTGCCAGCAGCTTGATAGCGGGAGGAAGGACAGATACGCAGTATTTT. This sequence encodes CASSLIAGGRTDTQYF.

At least ten counts were recorded for this clonotype. The rearrangement links TRBV6-5 to TRBJ1-4, with 7 bases matching TRBD1. Germline CDR1 and CDR2: MNHEY and SVGAGI. The CDR3 extends over 16 amino acids. V shed 0 bases and J 6 bases; nucleotides not matched to a gene: 7. CDR3: CASSYSGTAPYEKLFF. CDR3 DNA sequence: TGTGCCAGCAGTTACTCCGGGACAGCCCCTTATGAAAAACTGTTTTTT.

Many counts were recorded for this clonotype. This rearrangement joins TRBV2 to TRBJ2-7; TRBD2 matches 8 bases. The V and J ends lost 3 bases and 2 bases, in that order; junction bases with no gene match: 6. Germline-derived CDR1 and CDR2 are SNHLY and FYNNEI. The length of the CDR3 is 15 residues. The CDR3 here is CASSDGRGATYEQYF. The CDR3 DNA sequence: TGTGCCAGCAGTGATGGGCGGGGGGCGACCTACGAGCAGTACTTC.

The chain recombines TRBV30 with TRBJ2-3; D remains ambiguous. V was cut by 7 bases and J by 2 bases, with 16 bases left in between. CDR1 and CDR2 from the germline V gene are GTSNPN and SVGIG (reference sequence). The CDR3 length is 14 residues. As DNA, the CDR3 is TGTGCCTTGGCGAGAAATCCTTTCACAGATACGCAGTATTTT. This sequence encodes CALARNPFTDTQYF.

The chain recombines TRBV6-1 with TRBJ1-1; a weak D match, TRBD1 (5 bases). The V end was cut by 5 bases, the J end by 8 bases, with 18 bases between. There are 14 residues in the CDR3. Germline V gene lookup returns CDR1 MNHNS and CDR2 SASEGT. The CDR3 DNA is TGTGCCAGCAGTTCCGGGGGGGTCTTGTCCGAAGCTTTCTTT. Translating gives CASSSGGVLSEAFF.

The V call is TRBV4-1, the J call TRBJ2-3, with 7 positions matching TRBD2. The germline V gene encodes CDR1 MGHRA and CDR2 YSYEKL. The J segment lost 5 bases and the V segment lost 1 base, leaving 12 bases of the junction unmatched. The length of the CDR3 is 17 residues. CDR3: CASSQAGRELSGDTQYF. CDR3 sequence (DNA): TGCGCCAGCAGCCAAGCTGGGCGGGAGCTCTCAGGAGATACGCAGTATTTT.

This clonotype was observed many times. V and J are TRBV6-5 and TRBJ1-5; D uncertain. Germline V gene sequence: CDR1 MNHEY, CDR2 SVGAGI. Trimming cost V 0 bases and J 5 bases, with 11 bases left between them. The CDR3 is 15 amino acids. In DNA form, the CDR3 reads TGTGCCAGCAGTTACTCCGGGTTGGCGGATCAGCCCCAGCATTTT. Protein: CASSYSGLADQPQHF.

This sequence joins TRBV27 and TRBJ2-2; no reliable D call. The V end lost 7 bases, the J end lost 8 bases, and 14 bases lay between the germline ends. The germline V gene encodes CDR1 MNHEY and CDR2 SMNVEV (reference sequence). The CDR3 is 13 amino acids. Here the CDR3 reads CASTSTPVGELFF. DNA of the CDR3: TGTGCCAGCACCTCTACCCCGGTGGGGGAGCTGTTTTTT.

The V gene is TRBV4-1, the J gene TRBJ1-5; D not resolved. V was cut by 4 bases and J by 0 bases, with 10 bases left in between. The CDR3 extends over 15 amino acids. Germline CDR1 is MGHRA and CDR2 is YSYEKL. For the CDR3, the DNA is TGCGCCAGCAGCCTGGATCTCTATAGCAATCAGCCCCAGCATTTT. Amino acid sequence: CASSLDLYSNQPQHF.

This clonotype was seen ten or more times. The chain links TRBV20-1 to TRBJ1-2, with TRBD1 identical over 10 bases. CDR3 length: 13 amino acids. J gave up 7 bases and V 3 bases, and 5 bases lay outside the gene matches. Germline V gene data show CDR1 as DFQATT and CDR2 as SNEGSKA (reference sequence). The DNA of the CDR3 is TGCAGTGCTAGTACCGGGACAGGGGCTGGCTACACCTTC. Its protein is CSASTGTGAGYTF.